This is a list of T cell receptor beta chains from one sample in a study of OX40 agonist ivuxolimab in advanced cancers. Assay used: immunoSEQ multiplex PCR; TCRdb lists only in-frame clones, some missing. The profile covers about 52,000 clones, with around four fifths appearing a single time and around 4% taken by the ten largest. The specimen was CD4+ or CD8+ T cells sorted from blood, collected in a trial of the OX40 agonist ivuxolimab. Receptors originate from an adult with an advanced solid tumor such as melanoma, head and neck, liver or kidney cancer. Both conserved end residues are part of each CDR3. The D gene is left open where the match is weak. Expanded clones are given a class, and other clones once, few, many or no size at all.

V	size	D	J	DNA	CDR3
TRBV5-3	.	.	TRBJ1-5	TGTGCCAGAAGCCCCGACTGGGGAAGGGATCAGCCCCAGCATTTT	CARSPDWGRDQPQHF
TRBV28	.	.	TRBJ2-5	TGTGCCAGCAGCACGACGGCGCAAGAGACCCAGTACTTC	CASSTTAQETQYF
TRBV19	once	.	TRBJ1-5	TGTGCCAGTAGTGCAACCCGGACAGTGCCACCCCAGCATTTT	CASSATRTVPPQHF
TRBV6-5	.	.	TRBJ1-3	TGTGCCAGCAGGCCCACACGGACATCTGGAAACACCATATATTTT	CASRPTRTSGNTIYF
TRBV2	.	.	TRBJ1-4	TGTGCCAGCACCCCCGCCCTATGGGGGTCTAATGAAAAACTGTTTTTT	CASTPALWGSNEKLFF
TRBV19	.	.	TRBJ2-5	TGTGCCAGTAGTATACGGCGGGAGACCCAGTACTTC	CASSIRRETQYF
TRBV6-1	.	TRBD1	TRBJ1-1	TGTGCCAGCCCGGGACAGATGAACACTGAAGCTTTCTTT	CASPGQMNTEAFF
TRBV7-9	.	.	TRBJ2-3	TGTGCCAGCAGCTTAGAGGGCCACCGAACAGATACGCAGTATTTT	CASSLEGHRTDTQYF
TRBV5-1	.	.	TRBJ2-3	TGCGCCAGCAGCTTGGTACAGGGTATTGGCACAGATACGCAGTATTTT	CASSLVQGIGTDTQYF
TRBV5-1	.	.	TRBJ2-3	TGCGCCAGCAGCCCAAGGGACACCGGGGCCGGCGATACGCAGTATTTT	CASSPRDTGAGDTQYF
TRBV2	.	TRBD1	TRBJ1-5	TGTGCCAGCAGTGTCCGACAGGGAGGGGTATATAGCAATCAGCCCCAGCATTTT	CASSVRQGGVYSNQPQHF
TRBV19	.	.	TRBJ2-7	TGTGCCAGTAGAGGGGTCGGGGGGACAGAGTCCTACGAGCAGTACTTC	CASRGVGGTESYEQYF
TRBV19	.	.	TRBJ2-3	TGTGCCAGTAGTATCCCAGGGGGGTCCTCCACAGATACGCAGTATTTT	CASSIPGGSSTDTQYF
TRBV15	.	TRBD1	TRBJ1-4	TGTGCCACCGAGACGACAGGGAGAGGGGCTAATGAAAAACTGTTTTTT	CATETTGRGANEKLFF
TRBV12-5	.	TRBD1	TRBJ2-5	TGTGCTAGTGGTTTGGGCGGGGACAGGCTAACAGAGACCCAGTACTTC	CASGLGGDRLTETQYF
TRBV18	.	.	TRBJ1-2	TGTGCCAGCTCACCACGAGGGGCGAATGGCTACACCTTC	CASSPRGANGYTF
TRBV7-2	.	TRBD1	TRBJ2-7	TGTGCCAGCAGTTCGGACAGGATCTACGAGCAGTACTTC	CASSSDRIYEQYF
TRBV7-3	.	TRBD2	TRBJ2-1	TGTGCCAGCAGCTTATCCTCCAGCGGGACCTACAATGAGCAGTTCTTC	CASSLSSSGTYNEQFF
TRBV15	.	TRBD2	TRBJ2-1	TGTGCCACCAGCAGAGGGGGAACTAGCGGGGTCAATGAGCAGTTCTTC	CATSRGGTSGVNEQFF
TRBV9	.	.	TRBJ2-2	TGTGCCAGCAGCGTATCCACCGGGGAGCTGTTTTTT	CASSVSTGELFF
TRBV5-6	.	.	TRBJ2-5	TGTGCCAGCAGTGCCTCCCCGGGGGAGACCCAGTACTTC	CASSASPGETQYF
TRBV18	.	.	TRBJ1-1	TGTGCCAGCTCACCGACAGCGAACACTGAAGCTTTCTTT	CASSPTANTEAFF
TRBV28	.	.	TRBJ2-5	TGTGCCAGCAGTTCAGGAGGGGGCGCGAGGGAGACCCAGTACTTC	CASSSGGGARETQYF
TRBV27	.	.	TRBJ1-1	TGTGCCAGCGCATCCTGGGGGTCCGGAACTGAAGCTTTCTTT	CASASWGSGTEAFF
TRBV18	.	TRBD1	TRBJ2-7	TGTGCCAGCTCACCCTCGCAGGGGGCAAACGAGCAGTACTTC	CASSPSQGANEQYF
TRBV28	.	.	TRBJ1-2	TGTGCCAGCAGCCCCGGGGGGGAGAGGGTACGAGGCTACACCTTC	CASSPGGERVRGYTF
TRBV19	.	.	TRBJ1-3	TGTGCCAGTATCTCCGGGGTCGGGACGGCGAGCTCTGGAAACACCATATATTTT	CASISGVGTASSGNTIYF
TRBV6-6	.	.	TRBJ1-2	TGTGCCAGCAGTCCCCGAAGCCAGCAGGATGGCTACACCTTC	CASSPRSQQDGYTF
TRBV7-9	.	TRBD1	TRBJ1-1	TGTGCCAGCAGCGGACAGGGGACCGGGACTGAAGCTTTCTTT	CASSGQGTGTEAFF
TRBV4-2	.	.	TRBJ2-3	TGTGCCAGCAGCCAAGTTCTAGGCACAGATACGCAGTATTTT	CASSQVLGTDTQYF
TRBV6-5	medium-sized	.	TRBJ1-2	TGTGCCAGCAGTGACACAGGGAGGGGCGGCTACACCTTC	CASSDTGRGGYTF
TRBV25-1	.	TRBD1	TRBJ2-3	TGTGCCAGCAGCCTCAGGGGGACAGGCACAGATACGCAGTATTTT	CASSLRGTGTDTQYF